These T cell receptor beta chains were read from a single sample in a study of tumor and adjacent non-tumor tissue in lung cancer. TCRdb re-called the multiplex PCR reads with MiXCR, one entry per CDR3 protein. The profile shows some 74,000 distinct CDR3 sequences, 55% to 80% of them singletons. The sequenced sample consisted of lung tumor tissue. These receptors were collected from a woman between 35 and 50 years old with non-small cell lung cancer. The conserved cysteine and the conserved F or W are not part of the CDR3 here.

j_call v_call cdr3_aa
TRBJ1-1 TRBV4-1 ASSPGTGAAF
TRBJ2-7 TRBV2 ASSETTGWEQY
TRBJ2-5 TRBV11-2 GSSLRFHSAGQEETQY
TRBJ1-2 TRBV6-5 ASSRPGFGGGYI
TRBJ2-3 TRBV6-1 VSSEALNLSGLDTQY
TRBJ2-7 TRBV28 ASSRSGFDREQY
TRBJ2-7 TRBV11-2 TSSLRRDSQLEQY
TRBJ1-1 TRBV5-5 ASSHPGVTEAF
TRBJ1-4 TRBV6-5 ASSTTGGSTNEKQF
TRBJ2-3 TRBV10-2 AIWSGWAGTDTQY
TRBJ2-5 TRBV11-2 TSTKFGQTQESQY
TRBJ2-5 TRBV11-2 ASSQGRGSTRERETQY
TRBJ2-7 TRBV11-2 ASSFGQGAYERY
TRBJ2-3 TRBV4-2 VSSQTGSSGEQY
TRBJ1-1 TRBV6-5 ASSPSLRDTEAF
TRBJ2-1 TRBV5-4 ASSRAYVQYSEQF
TRBJ2-5 TRBV6-1 ASRKGVGGEDTQN
TRBJ2-7 TRBV6-6 ASTTGASYEQH
TRBJ2-3 TRBV18 ANSGGGTRTDTQY
TRBJ2-1 TRBV11-3 ASSWWGLYNEHF
TRBJ1-1 TRBV13 AGSPVALNTEAF
TRBJ2-6 TRBV20-1 SARRQGAPGANVLT
TRBJ2-1 TRBV7-9 ASSSQIAGAGSGV
TRBJ1-2 TRBV11-2 ASNLPQGTYDYT
TRBJ2-7 TRBV20-1 SALTSGRGLSEQY
TRBJ2-7 TRBV11-2 ASSLVSSSCEQY